Listed here are 17 T cell receptor beta chains from one sample, sequenced in a study of response to subunit inactivated influenza vaccine (dated by TCRdb to between 2017 and 2018). The method behind the library was RT-PCR. Data came from an Illumina HiSeq 2500. TCRdb handled the public reads itself, with Q25 trimming in fastp and clone calling in MiXCR, and kept productive beta chains. Records with the same CDR3 protein are collapsed into one entry carrying the most frequent genes and DNA. This sample comprises 590,000 or so distinct CDR3 sequences, 14% of them detected only once. The ten largest clonotypes hold around 7.6% of the sample. The source material was PBMCs from blood, sampled 14 to 15 days before vaccination. The source is a man between 50 and 59 years old who received an inactivated influenza vaccine. Donor details come from another sample of the same person, matched by shared clones.

CDR3 in DNA: TGTGCCAGCTCAGTGGGGCGTGATGAGCAGTTCTTC. This encodes CASSVGRDEQFF. The gene calls are TRBV18 and TRBJ2-1; D may be TRBD1 (5 bases). V gave up 5 bases and J gave up 8 bases, with 10 bases separating them. The length of the CDR3 is 12 residues. Germline assignment: CDR1 KGHSH and CDR2 LQKENI.

This sequence joins TRBV4-1 and TRBJ2-2; 10 nucleotides agree with TRBD1. The CDR3 has 17 residues. V was clipped by 5 bases and J by 6 bases; unmatched bases: 12. Germline V gives CDR1 MGHRA, CDR2 YSYEKL. The CDR3 region has the DNA TGCGCCAGCAGCACTCGGACAGGGGGTTTATCGGCCGGGGAGCTGTTTTTT. Translated: CASSTRTGGLSAGELFF.

This clonotype was picked up a small number of times. This chain connects TRBV24-1 to TRBJ2-1, with a possible D match to TRBD1 (6 bases). Trimming took 3 bases from V and 8 from J, leaving 16 bases between them. There are 15 residues in the CDR3. CDR1 and CDR2 (germline): KGHDR, SFDVKD. The CDR3 reads CATSDAKRNRDEQFF. The DNA of the CDR3 is TGTGCCACCAGTGATGCAAAGCGGAACAGGGATGAGCAGTTCTTC.

A few counts support this clonotype. The V and J genes are TRBV5-1 and TRBJ1-2; D is unclear. The CDR3 extends over 15 amino acids. V shed 0 bases and J shed 8 bases, with 17 bases lying between them. CDR1 and CDR2 (germline): SGHRS, YFSETQ. The CDR3 is CASSLGLLPGHGYTF. In DNA form, the CDR3 reads TGCGCCAGCAGCTTGGGGCTCCTACCTGGTCACGGCTACACCTTC.

A few counts support this clonotype. V usage is TRBV20-1 and J usage is TRBJ2-7; 9 positions match TRBD1. The J segment lost 4 bases and the V segment lost 6 bases, leaving 7 bases of the junction unmatched. This CDR3 contains 13 residues. CDR1 is DFQATT, CDR2 SNEGSKA, per germline (reference sequence). The CDR3 loop is CSAPSGTGYEQYF. The DNA for the CDR3 is TGCAGTGCCCCCTCCGGGACAGGGTACGAGCAGTACTTC.

There are a few counts of this clonotype. The rearrangement uses TRBV4-2 and TRBJ2-2; no definite D call. Deletions cut 1 base from V and 9 bases from J, with 15 bases between. This CDR3 contains 15 residues. Germline lookup yields CDR1 LGHNA and CDR2 YNFKEQ. The CDR3: CASSQALINPRELFF. The CDR3 bases are TGTGCCAGCAGCCAAGCTCTCATCAACCCTCGGGAGCTGTTTTTT.

This clonotype was found a few times. The V and J genes are TRBV20-1 and TRBJ1-2; unclear D gene. Deletions cut 5 bases from V and 3 bases from J, with 13 bases between. The CDR3 covers 13 residues. Germline V gene sequence: CDR1 DFQATT, CDR2 SNEGSKA (reference sequence). DNA of the CDR3: TGCAGTGCTTTTTCGGGTAGCGACTATGGCTACACCTTC. Its protein product is CSAFSGSDYGYTF.

This clonotype was observed once. It may be a read error: a sequence one base away is much more abundant. The chain couples TRBV3-1 to TRBJ2-2, with D unclear. V lost 2 bases and J lost 6, with 13 bases in between. This CDR3 has 15 residues. CDR1 is LGHDT, CDR2 YNNKEL, per germline (reference sequence). The CDR3 sequence is CASSQSLLLPGELFF. Here the CDR3 DNA reads TGTGCCAGCAGCCAATCACTACTCCTCCCCGGGGAGCTGTTTTTT.

This clonotype was counted between two and nine times. The chain employs TRBV20-1 and TRBJ2-4; 7 nucleotides agree with TRBD2. This CDR3 has 14 residues. In germline, CDR1 is DFQATT, CDR2 SNEGSKA (reference sequence). Losses at the gene ends were 3 bases for V and 3 bases for J; bases not matched to a gene: 5. Written as DNA, the CDR3 is TGCAGTGCTAGTCAACCGGGGGGCAAAAACATTCAGTACTTC. It is translated as CSASQPGGKNIQYF.

V is TRBV5-1 and J is TRBJ2-2, with 9 bases matching TRBD2. V was clipped by 4 bases and J by 2 bases; unmatched bases: 6. This CDR3 region has 16 residues. Per the germline V gene, CDR1 is SGHRS and CDR2 is YFSETQ. In nucleotides, the CDR3 is TGCGCCAGCAGCCCACTGACTAGCGGCAACACCGGGGAGCTGTTTTTT. Translated, it gives CASSPLTSGNTGELFF.

This clonotype appeared a single time. An end of the junction differs from the germline gene, which may be a read error. The rearrangement uses TRBV12-3 or TRBV12-4 and TRBJ2-7, with TRBD2 matching 9 bases. The CDR3 spans 14 residues. CDR3 nucleotide sequence: TGTGTCAGCAGTTTCGCGGGAGGGCCGGACGAGCAGTACTTC. It translates to CVSSFAGGPDEQYF.

This chain connects TRBV28 to TRBJ2-1; 7 bases fit TRBD1. Germline lookup yields CDR1 MDHEN and CDR2 SYDVKM. The CDR3 runs to 14 residues. The V and J ends lost 5 bases and 7 bases, in that order; junction bases with no gene match: 8. CDR3 nucleotides: TGTGCCAGCAGTACCCCGACAGGGAGTAATGAGCAGTTCTTC. It is translated as CASSTPTGSNEQFF.

The rearrangement links TRBV12-3 or TRBV12-4 to TRBJ1-5, with TRBD1 matching over 8 bases. V lost 8 bases, J lost 7 bases, and 7 bases stayed unmatched. This CDR3 spans 13 amino acids. CDR3 nucleotides: TGTGCCAGCGGTCTAACAGGGGGACAGCCCCAGCATTTT. It translates to CASGLTGGQPQHF.

This clonotype came up a few times. The J gene is TRBJ2-7, the V gene TRBV15; 9 bases agree with TRBD2. The CDR3 is 16 amino acids. V lost 1 base and J lost 2; bases outside the gene matches: 6. Germline CDR1 reads LNHNV; CDR2 reads YYDKDF (reference sequence). In nucleotides, the CDR3 is TGTGCCACCAGCAGAGGTAGCGGGAGAGGAACCTACGAGCAGTACTTC. As protein: CATSRGSGRGTYEQYF.

In this sample, this clonotype turned up a few times. V gene TRBV3-1 combines with J gene TRBJ2-5; 10 bases are shared with TRBD2. Unmatched junction bases numbered 13, after V lost 1 base and J lost 2 bases. There are 19 residues in the CDR3. CDR1 and CDR2 (germline): LGHDT, YNNKEL (reference sequence). For the CDR3, the DNA is TGTGCCAGCAGCCAAGGTGCTAGCGGGAGCCCGGCGGGACAAGAGACCCAGTACTTC. Translating gives CASSQGASGSPAGQETQYF.

This clonotype was counted ten times or more. The rearrangement joins TRBV29-1 to TRBJ2-5; tentative D call: TRBD2 (5 bases). This CDR3 contains 15 residues. The germline V and J ends were trimmed by 3 bases and 2 bases, with 16 bases remaining between them. CDR1 is SQVTM, CDR2 ANQGSEA, per germline. CDR3 in amino acids: CSVEISVGRQETQYF. Here the CDR3 DNA reads TGCAGCGTTGAGATTAGCGTTGGACGGCAAGAGACCCAGTACTTC.

The chain recombines TRBV12-3 or TRBV12-4 with TRBJ2-7; D unresolved. Between the trimmed V and J ends, which lost 5 bases and 3 bases, there was a span of 17 bases. The CDR3 consists of 15 residues. CDR3 loop: CASSLNPQIFYEQYF. The DNA for the CDR3 is TGTGCCAGCAGTCTTAACCCCCAAATCTTCTACGAGCAGTACTTC.